This entry lists 4 T cell receptor beta chains sequenced from one sample in a study of T cell repertoires in aging, cancer and after chemotherapy. TRB rearrangements spanning V, D and J were amplified using mixed TRB-A/B primers. MiXCR was run by TCRdb on the multiplex PCR reads, yielding one entry per CDR3 protein. The sample yields a few hundred distinct CDR3 sequences, 65% to 90% seen once. The template was genomic DNA from peripheral blood, not RNA. Sequences were obtained from blood. All receptors derive from a human donor with a solid tumor.

The rearrangement joins TRBV12-3 or TRBV12-4 to TRBJ1-2; no reliable D call. With 1 base removed from V and 4 bases from J, the gap between germline ends came to 13 bases. This CDR3 is 15 amino acids long. CDR3 in amino acids: CASSLGARSLYGYTF. The CDR3 nucleotides are TGTGCCAGCAGTTTAGGCGCCAGGTCACTCTATGGCTACACCTTC.

This sequence joins TRBV30 and TRBJ1-3; D is uncertain. The CDR3 contains 14 residues. Deletions cut 3 bases from V and 0 bases from J, with 9 bases between. CDR1 is GTSNPN, CDR2 SVGIG, per germline (reference sequence). The CDR3 sequence: CAWSIGNSGNTIYF. CDR3 DNA sequence: TGTGCCTGGAGCATAGGGAACTCTGGAAACACCATATATTTT.

J is TRBJ1-1 and V is TRBV6-1; 8 positions match TRBD1. Germline CDR1 reads MNHNS; CDR2 reads SASEGT. CDR3 size: 15 residues. Losses at the gene ends were 6 bases for V and 4 bases for J; bases not matched to a gene: 10. Here the CDR3 reads CASRDRTGLVTEAFF. The CDR3, as DNA: TGTGCCAGCAGGGACCGGACAGGGTTGGTCACTGAAGCTTTCTTT.

CDR3 nucleotide sequence: TGCAGTGCTAGACAGGTCCGGAACACCATATATTTT. This sequence encodes CSARQVRNTIYF. This chain joins TRBV20-1 and TRBJ1-3, with no clear D. The CDR3 has 12 amino acids. CDR1 is DFQATT and CDR2 is SNEGSKA in the germline V gene (reference sequence). Trimming removed 2 bases at V and 7 bases at J, with 9 bases between.